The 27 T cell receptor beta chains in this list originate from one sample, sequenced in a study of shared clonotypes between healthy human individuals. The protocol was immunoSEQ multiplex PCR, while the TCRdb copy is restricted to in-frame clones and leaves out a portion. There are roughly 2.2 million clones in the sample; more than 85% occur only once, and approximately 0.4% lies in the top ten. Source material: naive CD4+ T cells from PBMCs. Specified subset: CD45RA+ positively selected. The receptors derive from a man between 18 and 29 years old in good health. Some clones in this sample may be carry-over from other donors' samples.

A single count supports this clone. This CDR3 reads CASSLYVRGVADTQYF. The CDR3 coding sequence is TGTGCCAGCAGCCTTTACGTGCGGGGGGTCGCAGATACGCAGTATTTT. This sequence joins TRBV28 and TRBJ2-3; 8 bases agree with TRBD2. The trim removed 6 bases at V and 4 bases at J, leaving 12 bases unmatched. The CDR3 consists of 16 residues. Germline lookup yields CDR1 MDHEN and CDR2 SYDVKM.

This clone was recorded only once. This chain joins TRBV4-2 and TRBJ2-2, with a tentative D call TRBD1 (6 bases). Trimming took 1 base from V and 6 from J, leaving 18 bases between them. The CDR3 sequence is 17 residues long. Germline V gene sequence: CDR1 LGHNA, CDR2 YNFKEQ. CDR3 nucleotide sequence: TGTGCCAGCAGCCAAGTTATACAGGGTAGAGGGGCCGGGGAGCTGTTTTTT. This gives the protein CASSQVIQGRGAGELFF.

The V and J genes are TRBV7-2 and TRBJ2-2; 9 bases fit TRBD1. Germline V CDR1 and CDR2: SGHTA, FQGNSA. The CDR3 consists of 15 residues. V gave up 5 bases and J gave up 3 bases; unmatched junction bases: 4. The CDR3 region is CASSAGQGDTGELFF. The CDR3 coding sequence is TGTGCCAGCAGCGCGGGACAGGGAGACACCGGGGAGCTGTTTTTT.

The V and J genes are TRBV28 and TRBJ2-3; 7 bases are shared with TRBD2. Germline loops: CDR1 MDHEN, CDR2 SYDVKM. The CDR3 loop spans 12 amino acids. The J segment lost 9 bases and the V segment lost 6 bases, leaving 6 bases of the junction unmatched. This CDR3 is CASSPTSVTQYF. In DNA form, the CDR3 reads TGTGCCAGCAGCCCCACTAGCGTGACGCAGTATTTT.

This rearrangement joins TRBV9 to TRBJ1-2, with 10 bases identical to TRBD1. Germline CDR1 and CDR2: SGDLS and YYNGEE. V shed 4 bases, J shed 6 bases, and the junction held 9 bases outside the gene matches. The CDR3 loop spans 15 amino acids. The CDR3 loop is CASSRQGQGNHGYTF. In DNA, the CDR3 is TGTGCCAGCAGCCGACAGGGACAGGGGAATCATGGCTACACCTTC.

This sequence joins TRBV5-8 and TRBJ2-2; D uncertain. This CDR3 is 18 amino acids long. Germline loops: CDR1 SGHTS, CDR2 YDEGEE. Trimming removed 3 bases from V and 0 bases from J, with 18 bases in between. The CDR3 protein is CASSSTFIFGANTGELFF. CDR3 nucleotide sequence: TGTGCCAGCAGCTCCACCTTTATATTTGGAGCGAACACCGGGGAGCTGTTTTTT.

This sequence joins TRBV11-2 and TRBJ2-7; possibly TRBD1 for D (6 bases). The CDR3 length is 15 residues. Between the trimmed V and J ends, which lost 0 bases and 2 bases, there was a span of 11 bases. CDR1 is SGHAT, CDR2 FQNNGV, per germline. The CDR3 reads CASSLEGAFPYEQYF. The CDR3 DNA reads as TGTGCCAGCAGCTTAGAGGGGGCCTTTCCCTACGAGCAGTACTTC.

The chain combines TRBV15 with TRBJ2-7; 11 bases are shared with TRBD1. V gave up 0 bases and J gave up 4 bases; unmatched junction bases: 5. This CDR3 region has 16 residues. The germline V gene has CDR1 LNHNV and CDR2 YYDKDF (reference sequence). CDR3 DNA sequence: TGTGCCACCAGCAGAGATCTAGGGACAGGGGGGTACGAGCAGTACTTC. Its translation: CATSRDLGTGGYEQYF.

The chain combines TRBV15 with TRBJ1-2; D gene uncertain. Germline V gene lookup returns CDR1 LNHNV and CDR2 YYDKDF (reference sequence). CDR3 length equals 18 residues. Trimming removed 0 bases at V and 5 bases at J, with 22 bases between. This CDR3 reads CATSRDLLGSGPEYGYTF. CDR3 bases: TGTGCCACCAGCAGAGATCTTTTAGGTTCAGGACCGGAGTATGGCTACACCTTC.

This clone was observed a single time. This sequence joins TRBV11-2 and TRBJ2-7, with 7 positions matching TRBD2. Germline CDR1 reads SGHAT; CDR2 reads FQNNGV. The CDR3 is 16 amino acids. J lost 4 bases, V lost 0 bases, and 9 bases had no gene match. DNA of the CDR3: TGTGCCAGCAGCTTAGAGCCTAGCGGAAGACTTTACGAGCAGTACTTC. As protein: CASSLEPSGRLYEQYF.

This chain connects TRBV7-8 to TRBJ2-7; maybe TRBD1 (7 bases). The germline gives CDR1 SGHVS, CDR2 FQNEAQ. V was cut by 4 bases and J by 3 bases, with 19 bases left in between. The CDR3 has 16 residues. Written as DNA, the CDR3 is TGTGCCAGCAGCTCTTGGACAGGAGGGGACCGCTACGAGCAGTACTTC. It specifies CASSSWTGGDRYEQYF. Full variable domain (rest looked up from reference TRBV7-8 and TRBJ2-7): GAGVSQSPRYKVAKRGQDVALRCDPISGHVSLFWYQQALGQGPEFLTYFQNEAQLDKSGLPSDRFFAERPEGSVSTLKIQRTQQEDSAVYLCASSSWTGGDRYEQYFGPGTRLTVT.

The CDR3 spells CATSLRGIETQYF. The CDR3 nucleotides are TGTGCCACCAGCCTCCGTGGGATTGAGACCCAGTACTTC. The gene calls are TRBV15 and TRBJ2-5, with D unresolved. This CDR3 has 13 residues. CDR1 is LNHNV, CDR2 YYDKDF, per germline (reference sequence). Trimming shortened V by 5 bases and J by 5 bases, and 12 bases separated the two germline ends.

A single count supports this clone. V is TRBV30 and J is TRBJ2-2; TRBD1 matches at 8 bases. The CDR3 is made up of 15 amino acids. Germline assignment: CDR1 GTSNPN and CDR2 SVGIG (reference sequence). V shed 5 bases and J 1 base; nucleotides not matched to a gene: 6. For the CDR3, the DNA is TGTGCCTGGCGGACCGGGACAGGGAACACCGGGGAGCTGTTTTTT. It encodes CAWRTGTGNTGELFF.

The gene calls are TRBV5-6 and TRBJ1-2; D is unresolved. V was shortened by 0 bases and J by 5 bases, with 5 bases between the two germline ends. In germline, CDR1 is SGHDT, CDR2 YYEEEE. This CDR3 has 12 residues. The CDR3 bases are TGTGCCAGCAGCTTGGATCGGTATGGCTACACCTTC. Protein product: CASSLDRYGYTF.

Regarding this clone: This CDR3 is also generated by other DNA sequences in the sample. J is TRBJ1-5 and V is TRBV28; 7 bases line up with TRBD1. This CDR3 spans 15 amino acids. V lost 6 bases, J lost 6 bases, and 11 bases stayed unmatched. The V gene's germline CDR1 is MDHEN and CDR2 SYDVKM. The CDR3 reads CASRPGTALGQPQHF. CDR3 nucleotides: TGTGCCAGCAGGCCTGGGACAGCTTTAGGTCAGCCCCAGCATTTT.

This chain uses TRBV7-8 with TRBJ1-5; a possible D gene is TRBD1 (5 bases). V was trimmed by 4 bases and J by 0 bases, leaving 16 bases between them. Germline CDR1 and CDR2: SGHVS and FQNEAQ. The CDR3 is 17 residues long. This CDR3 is CASSWGPGRNSNQPQHF. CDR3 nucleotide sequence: TGTGCCAGCAGCTGGGGCCCAGGGCGCAATAGCAATCAGCCCCAGCATTTT.

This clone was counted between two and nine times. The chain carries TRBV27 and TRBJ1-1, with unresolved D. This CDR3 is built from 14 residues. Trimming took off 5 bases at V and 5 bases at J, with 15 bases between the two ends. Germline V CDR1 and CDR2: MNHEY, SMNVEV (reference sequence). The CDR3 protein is CASSPKIWGTEAFF. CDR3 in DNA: TGTGCCAGCAGTCCAAAGATCTGGGGAACTGAAGCTTTCTTT.

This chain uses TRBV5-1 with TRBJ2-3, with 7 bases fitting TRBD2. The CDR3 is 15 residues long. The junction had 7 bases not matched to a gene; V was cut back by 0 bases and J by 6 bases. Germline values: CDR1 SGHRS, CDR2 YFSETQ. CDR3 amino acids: CASSLVTSVGDTQYF. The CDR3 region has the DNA TGCGCCAGCAGCTTGGTTACTAGCGTGGGGGATACGCAGTATTTT.

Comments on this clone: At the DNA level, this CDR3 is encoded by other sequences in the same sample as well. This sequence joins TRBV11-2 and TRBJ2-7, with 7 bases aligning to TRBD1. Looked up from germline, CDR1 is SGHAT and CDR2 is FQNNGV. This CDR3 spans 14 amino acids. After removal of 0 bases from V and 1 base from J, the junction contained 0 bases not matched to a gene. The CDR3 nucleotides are TGTGCCAGCAGCTTAGACAGGGGGTCCTACGAGCAGTACTTC. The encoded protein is CASSLDRGSYEQYF.

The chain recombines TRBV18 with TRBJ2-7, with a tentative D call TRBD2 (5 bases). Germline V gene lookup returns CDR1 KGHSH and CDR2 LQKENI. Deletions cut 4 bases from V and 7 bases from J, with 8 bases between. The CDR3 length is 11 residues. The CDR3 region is CASSLRGEQYF. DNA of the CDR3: TGTGCCAGCTCACTACGCGGGGAGCAGTACTTC.

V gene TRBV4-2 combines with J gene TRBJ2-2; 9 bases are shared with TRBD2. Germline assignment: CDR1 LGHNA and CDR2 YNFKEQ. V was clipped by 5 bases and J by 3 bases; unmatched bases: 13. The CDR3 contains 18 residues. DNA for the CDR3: TGTGCCAGCAGCTCCAAGGAAGTTAGCGGGAGTGACACCGGGGAGCTGTTTTTT. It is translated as CASSSKEVSGSDTGELFF.

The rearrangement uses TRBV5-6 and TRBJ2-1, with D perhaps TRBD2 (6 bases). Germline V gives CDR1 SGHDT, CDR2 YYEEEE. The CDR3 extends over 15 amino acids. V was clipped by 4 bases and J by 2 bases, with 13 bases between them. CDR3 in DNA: TGTGCCAGCAGCCATTCAACTAGCACCTACAATGAGCAGTTCTTC. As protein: CASSHSTSTYNEQFF.

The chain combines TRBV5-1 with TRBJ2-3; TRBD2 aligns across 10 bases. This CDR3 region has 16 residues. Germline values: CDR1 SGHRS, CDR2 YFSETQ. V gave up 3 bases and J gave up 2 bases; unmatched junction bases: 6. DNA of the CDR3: TGCGCCAGCAGCTGGAGGACTAGCGGATACACAGATACGCAGTATTTT. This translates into CASSWRTSGYTDTQYF.

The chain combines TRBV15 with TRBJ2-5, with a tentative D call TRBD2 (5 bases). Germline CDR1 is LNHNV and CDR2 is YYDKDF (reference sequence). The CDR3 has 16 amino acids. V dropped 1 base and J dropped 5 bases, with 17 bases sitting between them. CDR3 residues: CATSRGMGSISETQYF. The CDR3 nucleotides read TGTGCCACCAGCAGAGGTATGGGGAGCATTTCGGAGACCCAGTACTTC.

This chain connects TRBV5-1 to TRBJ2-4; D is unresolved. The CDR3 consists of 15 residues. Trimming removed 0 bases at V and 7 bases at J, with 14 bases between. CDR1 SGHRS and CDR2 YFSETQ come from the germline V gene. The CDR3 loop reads CASSLALGSGNIQYF. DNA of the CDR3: TGCGCCAGCAGCTTGGCCCTCGGGTCCGGGAACATTCAGTACTTC.

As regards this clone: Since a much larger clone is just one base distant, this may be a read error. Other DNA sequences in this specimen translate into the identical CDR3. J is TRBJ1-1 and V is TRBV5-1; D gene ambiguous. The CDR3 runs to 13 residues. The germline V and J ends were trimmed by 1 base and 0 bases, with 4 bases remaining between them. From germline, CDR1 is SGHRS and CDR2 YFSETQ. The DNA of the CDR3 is TGCGCCAGCAGCTTGACACTGAACACTGAAGCTTTCTTT. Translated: CASSLTLNTEAFF.

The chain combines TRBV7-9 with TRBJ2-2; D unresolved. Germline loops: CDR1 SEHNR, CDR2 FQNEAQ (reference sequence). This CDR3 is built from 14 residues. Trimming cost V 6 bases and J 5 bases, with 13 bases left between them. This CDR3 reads CASSRLLRTGELFF. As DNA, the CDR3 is TGTGCCAGCAGTCGTTTACTTAGAACCGGGGAGCTGTTTTTT.